This T cell receptor (beta chain) was documented in a study of technical replicates of blood from a handful of donors. Clones were sequenced by immunoSEQ multiplex PCR, and TCRdb holds only the in-frame ones, with some missing. The sample has some 74,000 clones, 95% to 96% seen once. The germline V gene has CDR1 KGHSH and CDR2 LQKENI. The CDR3 has 13 residues. Trimming pared 2 bases from V and 5 bases from J, leaving 9 bases between. The chain links TRBV18 to TRBJ2-5; maybe TRBD1 (6 bases). Source material: T cells isolated from PBMCs. This clonotype was sampled from a human donor in good health. This CDR3 is CASSPNRDETQYF. DNA for the CDR3: TGTGCCAGCTCACCAAACAGGGATGAGACCCAGTACTTC.